This entry describes one T cell receptor beta chain. The antigen is undetermined. The PCR used 60 Vbeta and 13 Jbeta primers. TCRdb's copy holds only in-frame clones and misses some; the assay was immunoSEQ multiplex PCR. The sample includes more than 60,000 clones, around four fifths of them seen just once. This sample was taken from a study of cytomegalovirus exposure and HLA in healthy donors. Study background: Previous work identified 95 million to 120 million unique TCR beta sequences from roughly 180 million T cells. Study results and caveats: Later on, an analysis showed TCR association rates differing by HLA locus, with DRB1 the most and HLA-C the fewest. Researchers counted roughly 150 TCR beta chains as cytomegalovirus-associated. HLA allele associations emerged for 17,000 or so TCR beta sequences in a later analysis, at 0.05 false discovery rate.

Germline V lookup: CDR1 ENHRY, CDR2 SYGVKD. Trimming removed 11 bases at V and 6 bases at J, with 12 bases between. The CDR3 contains 11 residues. The clonotype comes from a woman in her thirties or forties in good health and CMV-seropositive. What was sequenced was PBMCs. This rearrangement joins TRBV10-3 to TRBJ2-3, with a weak D call TRBD2 (5 bases). The CDR3 sequence is CAAGPQDTQYF. CDR3 DNA: TGTGCCGCGGGCCCACAGGATACGCAGTATTTT.